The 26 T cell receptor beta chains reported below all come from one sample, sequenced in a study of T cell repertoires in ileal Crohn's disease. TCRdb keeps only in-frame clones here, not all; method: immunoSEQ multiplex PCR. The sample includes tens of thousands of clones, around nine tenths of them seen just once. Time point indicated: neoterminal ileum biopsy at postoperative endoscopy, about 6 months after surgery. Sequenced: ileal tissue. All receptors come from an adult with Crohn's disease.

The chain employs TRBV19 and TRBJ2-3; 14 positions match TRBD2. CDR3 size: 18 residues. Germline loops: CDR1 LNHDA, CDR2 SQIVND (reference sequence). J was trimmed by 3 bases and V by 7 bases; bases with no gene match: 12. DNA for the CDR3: TGTGCCAGTACCCATGCCGGGACTAGCGGGAGACTTACAGATACGCAGTATTTT. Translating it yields CASTHAGTSGRLTDTQYF.

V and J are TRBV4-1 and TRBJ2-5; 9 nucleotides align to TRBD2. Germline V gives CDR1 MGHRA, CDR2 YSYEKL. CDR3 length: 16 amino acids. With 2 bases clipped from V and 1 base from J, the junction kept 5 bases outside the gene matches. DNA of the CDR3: TGCGCCAGCAGCCAACGGAGTAGCGGGGGCCAAGAGACCCAGTACTTC. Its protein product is CASSQRSSGGQETQYF.

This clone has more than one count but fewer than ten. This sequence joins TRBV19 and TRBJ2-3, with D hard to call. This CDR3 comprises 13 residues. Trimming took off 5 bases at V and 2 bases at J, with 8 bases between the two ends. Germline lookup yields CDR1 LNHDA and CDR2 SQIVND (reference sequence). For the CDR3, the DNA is TGTGCCAGTAGTGCCGAGTCCACAGATACGCAGTATTTT. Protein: CASSAESTDTQYF. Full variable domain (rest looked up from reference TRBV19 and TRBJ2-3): DGGITQSPKYLFRKEGQNVTLSCEQNLNHDAMYWYRQDPGQGLRLIYYSQIVNDFQKGDIAEGYSVSREKKESFPLTVTSAQKNPTAFYLCASSAESTDTQYFGPGTRLTVL.

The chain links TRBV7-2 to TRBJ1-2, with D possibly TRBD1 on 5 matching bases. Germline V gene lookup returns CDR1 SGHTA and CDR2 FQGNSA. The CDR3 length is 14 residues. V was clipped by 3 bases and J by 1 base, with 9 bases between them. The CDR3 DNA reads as TGTGCCAGCAGCTTGGCGGGGCGTAACTATGGCTACACCTTC. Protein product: CASSLAGRNYGYTF. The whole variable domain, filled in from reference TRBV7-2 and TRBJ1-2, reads GAGVSQSPSNKVTEKGKDVELRCDPISGHTALYWYRQSLGQGLEFLIYFQGNSAPDKSGLPSDRFSAERTGGSVSTLTIQRTQQEDSAVYLCASSLAGRNYGYTFGSGTRLTVV.

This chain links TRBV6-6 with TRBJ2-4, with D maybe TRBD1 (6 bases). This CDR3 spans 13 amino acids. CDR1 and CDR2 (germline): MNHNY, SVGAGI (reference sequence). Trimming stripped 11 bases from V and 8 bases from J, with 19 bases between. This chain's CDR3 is CAVRDNRVYIQYF. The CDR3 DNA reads TGTGCCGTCCGGGACAACAGAGTTTACATTCAGTACTTC.

The CDR3 spells CASSLGMTGSLYNSPLHF. DNA for the CDR3: TGTGCCAGCAGTTTAGGGATGACAGGTTCTCTTTATAATTCACCCCTCCACTTT. The chain combines TRBV27 with TRBJ1-6; D possibly corresponds to TRBD1 (6 bases). The CDR3 loop spans 18 amino acids. Germline CDR1 MNHEY, CDR2 SMNVEV (reference sequence). Trimming cost V 2 bases and J 4 bases, with 18 bases left between them.

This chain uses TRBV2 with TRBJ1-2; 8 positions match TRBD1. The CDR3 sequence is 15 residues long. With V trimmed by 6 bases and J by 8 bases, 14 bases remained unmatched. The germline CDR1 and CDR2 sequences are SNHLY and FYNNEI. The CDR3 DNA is TGTGCCAGCAGCCCACCTGGACAGGGCATAGGGGGCTACACCTTC. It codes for CASSPPGQGIGGYTF.

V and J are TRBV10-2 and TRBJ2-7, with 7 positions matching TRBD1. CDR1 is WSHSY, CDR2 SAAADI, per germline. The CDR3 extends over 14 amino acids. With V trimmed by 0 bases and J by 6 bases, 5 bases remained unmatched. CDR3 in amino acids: CASSESISGGEQYV. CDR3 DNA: TGCGCCAGCAGTGAGTCGATATCAGGGGGCGAGCAGTACGTC.

In DNA form, the CDR3 reads TGTGCCATCAGTGAACTTCCGCGGAGCGCCGTCTACAATGAGCAGTTCTTC. This encodes CAISELPRSAVYNEQFF. This chain uses TRBV10-3 with TRBJ2-1; D gene ambiguous. The CDR3 contains 17 residues. Trimming removed 3 bases at V and 3 bases at J, with 18 bases between. Germline V gives CDR1 ENHRY, CDR2 SYGVKD.

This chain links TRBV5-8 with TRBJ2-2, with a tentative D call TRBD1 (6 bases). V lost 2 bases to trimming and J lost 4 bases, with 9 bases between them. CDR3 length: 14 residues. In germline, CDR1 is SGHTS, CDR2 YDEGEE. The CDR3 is CASSLTGITGELFF. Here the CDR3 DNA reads TGTGCCAGCAGCTTAACAGGGATCACCGGGGAGCTGTTTTTT.

CDR3 sequence (DNA): TGCGCCAGCAGCTTGGGAGGGCAAACCCTACGCTTCACAGATACGCAGTATTTT. Protein product: CASSLGGQTLRFTDTQYF. The chain combines TRBV5-1 with TRBJ2-3; possibly TRBD2 for D (5 bases). The CDR3 has 18 amino acids. Trimming cost V 0 bases and J 2 bases, with 19 bases left between them. Germline CDR1 SGHRS, CDR2 YFSETQ. The full variable domain, with the rest looked up from reference TRBV5-1 and TRBJ2-3, is KAGVTQTPRYLIKTRGQQVTLSCSPISGHRSVSWYQQTPGQGLQFLFEYFSETQRNKGNFPGRFSGRQFSNSRSEMNVSTLELGDSALYLCASSLGGQTLRFTDTQYFGPGTRLTVL.

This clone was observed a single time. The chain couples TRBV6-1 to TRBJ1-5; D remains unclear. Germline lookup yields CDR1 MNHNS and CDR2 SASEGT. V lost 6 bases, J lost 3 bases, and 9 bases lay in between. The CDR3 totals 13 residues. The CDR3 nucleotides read TGTGCCAGCAGCCGGGAACTCAATCAGCCCCAGCATTTT. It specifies CASSRELNQPQHF.

The CDR3 DNA reads TGCGCCAGCAGCCTGCGGCCAAATGGACAGGGGGTTGCCCACGAGCAGTACGTC. Protein product: CASSLRPNGQGVAHEQYV. The genes are TRBV5-1 and TRBJ2-7, with 10 bases lining up with TRBD1. The CDR3 covers 18 residues. Germline V CDR1 and CDR2: SGHRS, YFSETQ. J lost 5 bases, V lost 4 bases, and 18 bases had no gene match.

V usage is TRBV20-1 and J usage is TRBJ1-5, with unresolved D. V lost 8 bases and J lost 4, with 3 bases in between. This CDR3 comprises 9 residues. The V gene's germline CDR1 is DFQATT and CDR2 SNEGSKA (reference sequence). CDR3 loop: CSPNQPQHF. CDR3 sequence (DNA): TGCAGTCCAAATCAGCCCCAGCATTTT.

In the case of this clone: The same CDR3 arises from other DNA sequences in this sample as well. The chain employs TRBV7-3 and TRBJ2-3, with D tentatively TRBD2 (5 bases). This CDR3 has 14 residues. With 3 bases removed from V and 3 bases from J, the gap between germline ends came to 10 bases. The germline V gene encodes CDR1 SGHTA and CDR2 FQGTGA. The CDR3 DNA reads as TGTGCCAGCAGCTTGGTGGGAGCAACAGATACGCAGTATTTT. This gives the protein CASSLVGATDTQYF.

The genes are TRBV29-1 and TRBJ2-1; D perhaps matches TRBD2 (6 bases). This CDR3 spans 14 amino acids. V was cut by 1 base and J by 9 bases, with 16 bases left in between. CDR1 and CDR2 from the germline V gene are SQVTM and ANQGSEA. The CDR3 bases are TGCAGCGTTGAAGGTAGCGGTCGAGCGGGTGAGCAGTTCTTC. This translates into CSVEGSGRAGEQFF.

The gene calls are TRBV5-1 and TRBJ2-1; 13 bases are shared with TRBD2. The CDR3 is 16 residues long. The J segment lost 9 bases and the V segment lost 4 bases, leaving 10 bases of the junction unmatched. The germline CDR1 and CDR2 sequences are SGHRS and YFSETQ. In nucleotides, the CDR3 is TGCGCCAGCAGCCCTACTACTAGCGGGGGGGCTGGTGAGCAGTTCTTC. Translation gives CASSPTTSGGAGEQFF. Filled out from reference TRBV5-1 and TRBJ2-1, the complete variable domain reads KAGVTQTPRYLIKTRGQQVTLSCSPISGHRSVSWYQQTPGQGLQFLFEYFSETQRNKGNFPGRFSGRQFSNSRSEMNVSTLELGDSALYLCASSPTTSGGAGEQFFGPGTRLTVL.

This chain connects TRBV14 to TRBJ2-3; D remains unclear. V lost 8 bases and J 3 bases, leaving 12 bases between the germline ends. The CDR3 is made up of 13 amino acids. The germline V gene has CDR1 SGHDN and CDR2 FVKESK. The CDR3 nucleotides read TGTGCCAGCGAGTACAGTGGAACAGATACGCAGTATTTT. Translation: CASEYSGTDTQYF.

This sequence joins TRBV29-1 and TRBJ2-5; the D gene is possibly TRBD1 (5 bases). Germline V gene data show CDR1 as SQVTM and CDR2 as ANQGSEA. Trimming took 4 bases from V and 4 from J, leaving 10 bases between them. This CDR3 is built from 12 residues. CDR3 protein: CSVVGQGETQYF. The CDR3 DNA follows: TGCAGCGTTGTTGGGCAGGGAGAGACCCAGTACTTC.

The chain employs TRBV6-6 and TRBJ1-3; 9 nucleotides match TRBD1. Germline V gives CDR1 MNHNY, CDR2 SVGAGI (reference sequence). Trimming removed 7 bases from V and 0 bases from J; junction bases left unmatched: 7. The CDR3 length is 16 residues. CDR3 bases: TGTGCCAGCAATCCGGGACAGGGAAGCTCTGGAAACACCATATATTTT. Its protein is CASNPGQGSSGNTIYF.

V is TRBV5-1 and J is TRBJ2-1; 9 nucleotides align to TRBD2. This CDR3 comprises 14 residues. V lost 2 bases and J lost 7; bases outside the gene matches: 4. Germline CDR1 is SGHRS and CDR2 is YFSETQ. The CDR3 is CASSFSGGTNEQFF. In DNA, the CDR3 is TGCGCCAGCAGCTTTAGCGGGGGAACAAATGAGCAGTTCTTC.

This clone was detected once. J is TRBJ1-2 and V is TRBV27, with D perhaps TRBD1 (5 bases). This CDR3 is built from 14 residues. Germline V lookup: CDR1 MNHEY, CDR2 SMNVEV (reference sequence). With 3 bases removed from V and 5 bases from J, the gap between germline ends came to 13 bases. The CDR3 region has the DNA TGTGCCAGCAGTTTGTCGACAGCGTCGTATGGCTACACCTTC. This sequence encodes CASSLSTASYGYTF.

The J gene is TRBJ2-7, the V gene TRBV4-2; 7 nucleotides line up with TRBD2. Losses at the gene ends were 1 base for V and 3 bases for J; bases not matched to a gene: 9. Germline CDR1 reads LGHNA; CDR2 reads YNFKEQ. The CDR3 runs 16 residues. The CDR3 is CASSQGGGVSVYEQYF. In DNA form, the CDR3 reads TGTGCCAGCAGCCAAGGGGGAGGGGTATCGGTCTACGAGCAGTACTTC.

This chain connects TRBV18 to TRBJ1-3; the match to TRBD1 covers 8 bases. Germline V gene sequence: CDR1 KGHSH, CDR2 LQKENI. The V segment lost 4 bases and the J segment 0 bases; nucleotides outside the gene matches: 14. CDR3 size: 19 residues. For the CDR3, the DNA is TGTGCCAGCTCACAACGTATTCAGACAGGGGCTTACTCTGGAAACACCATATATTTT. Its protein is CASSQRIQTGAYSGNTIYF.

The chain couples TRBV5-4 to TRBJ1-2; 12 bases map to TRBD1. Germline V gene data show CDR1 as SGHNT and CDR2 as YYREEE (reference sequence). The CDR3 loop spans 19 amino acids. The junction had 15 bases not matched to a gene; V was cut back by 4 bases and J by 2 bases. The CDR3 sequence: CASSNYNPGTGGRNYGYTF. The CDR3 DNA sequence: TGTGCCAGCAGCAATTATAACCCCGGGACAGGGGGCAGGAACTATGGCTACACCTTC. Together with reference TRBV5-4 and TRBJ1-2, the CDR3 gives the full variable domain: ETGVTQSPTHLIKTRGQQVTLRCSSQSGHNTVSWYQQALGQGPQFIFQYYREEENGRGNFPPRFSGLQFPNYSSELNVNALELDDSALYLCASSNYNPGTGGRNYGYTFGSGTRLTVV.

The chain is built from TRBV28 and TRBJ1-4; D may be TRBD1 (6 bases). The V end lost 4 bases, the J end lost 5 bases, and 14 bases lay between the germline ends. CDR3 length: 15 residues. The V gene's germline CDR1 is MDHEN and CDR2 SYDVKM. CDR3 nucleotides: TGTGCCAGCAGTTCGATCAGGGGACGAAATGAAAAACTGTTTTTT. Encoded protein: CASSSIRGRNEKLFF. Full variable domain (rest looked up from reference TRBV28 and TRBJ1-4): DVKVTQSSRYLVKRTGEKVFLECVQDMDHENMFWYRQDPGLGLRLIYFSYDVKMKEKGDIPEGYSVSREKKERFSLILESASTNQTSMYLCASSSIRGRNEKLFFGSGTQLSVL.